A selection of T cell receptor beta chains follows, all from one sample in a study of T cells in Graves' hyperthyroidism and ophthalmopathy. TCRdb re-analysed the multiplex PCR reads in MiXCR, keeping a single row per CDR3 protein. Of around 800,000 distinct CDR3 sequences in the sample, roughly 40% were seen once. Sequenced: blood. Receptors originate from a man aged 18 to 35 with Graves' hyperthyroidism. CDR3s include the opening cysteine and the closing phenylalanine or tryptophan.

V	J	CDR3
TRBV29-1	TRBJ2-5	CAALGYSLETQYF
TRBV7-8	TRBJ2-7	CASSGGLAGGGYEQYF
TRBV7-2	TRBJ2-5	CASSQDWRGESEETQYF
TRBV15	TRBJ2-5	CATSLGNQPQYF
TRBV25-1	TRBJ2-5	CASSELGGGPPTQYF
TRBV29-1	TRBJ2-2	CSVKNELFF
TRBV19	TRBJ2-5	CASSSSTDQETQYF
TRBV9	TRBJ2-7	CASSQGGYVYEQYF
TRBV7-2	TRBJ2-6	CASSPRGANVLTF
TRBV7-9	TRBJ1-2	CASSRAGVLGGYTF
TRBV12-3/TRBV12-4	TRBJ1-3	CASSLRRPDTIYF
TRBV7-2	TRBJ2-5	CASSLGRGGQETQYF